The 7 T cell receptor beta chains given below trace back to one sample, sequenced in a study of T cells in Graves' hyperthyroidism and ophthalmopathy. Amplification targeted TCR beta CDR3 regions from RNA transcripts. The HTBI primer set served for first-round RT-PCR of the TCR CDR3. One entry per CDR3 protein, called by TCRdb with MiXCR from the multiplex PCR reads. The sample has roughly 300,000 distinct CDR3 sequences, around 20% seen once. The specimen sequenced was blood. The receptor set was obtained from a woman between 45 and 65 years old with Graves' hyperthyroidism.

The CDR3 coding sequence is TGTGCCAGCAGTGAAGGACTAGCTTCGAATACGCAGTATTTT. Its translation: CASSEGLASNTQYF. V usage is TRBV2 and J usage is TRBJ2-3, with 7 bases fitting TRBD2. Looked up from germline, CDR1 is SNHLY and CDR2 is FYNNEI. Trimming removed 1 base from V and 7 bases from J; junction bases left unmatched: 5. The CDR3 loop spans 14 amino acids.

The rearrangement joins TRBV5-1 to TRBJ2-5; 8 nucleotides agree with TRBD1. V was pared by 0 bases and J by 5 bases, with 6 bases of the junction left unmatched. The CDR3 is 15 residues long. Germline assignment: CDR1 SGHRS and CDR2 YFSETQ. The DNA for the CDR3 is TGCGCCAGCAGCTTGGTTCCAGGGGGCATGGAGACCCAGTACTTC. It codes for CASSLVPGGMETQYF.

The chain recombines TRBV20-1 with TRBJ2-1; D is ambiguous. The CDR3 is made up of 11 amino acids. CDR1 is DFQATT and CDR2 is SNEGSKA in the germline V gene (reference sequence). Trimming pared 0 bases from V and 10 bases from J, leaving 7 bases between. For the CDR3, the DNA is TGCAGTGCTAGAGAAGATGGGGAGCAGTTCTTC. Translating gives CSAREDGEQFF.

This clonotype was seen at least ten times. The V and J genes are TRBV30 and TRBJ1-1; no clear D. CDR3 length: 12 residues. V gave up 3 bases and J gave up 6 bases, with 11 bases separating them. Germline V lookup: CDR1 GTSNPN, CDR2 SVGIG (reference sequence). CDR3 region: CAWRIIGAEAFF. Written as DNA, the CDR3 is TGTGCCTGGAGAATTATCGGGGCTGAAGCTTTCTTT.

Concerning this clonotype itself: A read error may produce the germline difference seen at one junction end. The chain uses TRBV12-3 or TRBV12-4 and TRBJ1-1; no firm D call. The CDR3 has 15 residues. The CDR3 DNA sequence: TGTGCCAGTAGTTTCATTTTTCGGCCGAACACTGAAGCTTTCTTT. The encoded protein is CASSFIFRPNTEAFF.

With respect to this clonotype: A much larger clone differs by one base, so this may be a read error. The rearrangement uses TRBV9 and TRBJ1-1; unclear D gene. CDR3 length: 14 amino acids. The germline V gene encodes CDR1 SGDLS and CDR2 YYNGEE. CDR3 protein: CASSVSGGNPEAFF. The CDR3 DNA reads TGTGCCAGCAGCGTTTCCGGAGGGAACCCTGAAGCTTTCTTT.

This clonotype was counted a few times. As DNA, the CDR3 is TGCAGTGCTAGAGATCGGAACTCTGGGGCCAACGTCCTGACTTTC. This translates into CSARDRNSGANVLTF. J is TRBJ2-6 and V is TRBV20-1; D gene ambiguous. The CDR3 runs to 15 residues. CDR1 and CDR2 (germline): DFQATT, SNEGSKA (reference sequence). V was pared by 0 bases and J by 0 bases, with 6 bases between.